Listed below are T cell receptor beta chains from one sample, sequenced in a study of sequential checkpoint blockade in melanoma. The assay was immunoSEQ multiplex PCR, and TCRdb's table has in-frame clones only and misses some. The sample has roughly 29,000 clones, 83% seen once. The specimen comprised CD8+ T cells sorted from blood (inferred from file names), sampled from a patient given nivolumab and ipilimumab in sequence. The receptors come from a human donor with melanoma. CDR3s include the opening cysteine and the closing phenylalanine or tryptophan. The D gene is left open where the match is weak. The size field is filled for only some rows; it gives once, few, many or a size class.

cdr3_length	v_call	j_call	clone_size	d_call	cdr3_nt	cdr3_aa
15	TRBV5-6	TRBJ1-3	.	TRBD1	TGTGCCAGCAGCTTGGGACAGGGGGCTGGAAACACCATATATTTT	CASSLGQGAGNTIYF
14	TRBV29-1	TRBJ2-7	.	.	TGCAGCGTTGAAAAGGGCGACAGCTCCTACGAGCAGTACTTC	CSVEKGDSSYEQYF
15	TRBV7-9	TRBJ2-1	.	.	TGTGCCAGCAGCTTGACAGATGGGTCCTACAATGAGCAGTTCTTC	CASSLTDGSYNEQFF
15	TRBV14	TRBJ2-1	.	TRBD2	TGTGCCAGCAGTGCCCTTAGCGGGGGGGCGAATGAGCAGTTCTTC	CASSALSGGANEQFF
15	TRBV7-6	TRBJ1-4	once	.	TGTGCCAGCAGCCCTCGGGCAGGGCAAGGTGAAAAACTGTTTTTT	CASSPRAGQGEKLFF
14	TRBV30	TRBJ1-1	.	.	TGTGCCTGGGACCGCGTGGGGGCGGCCGCTGAAGCTTTCTTT	CAWDRVGAAAEAFF
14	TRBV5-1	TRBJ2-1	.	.	TGCGCCAGCAGCAGCAGCCCGACAGAGAATGAGCAGTTCTTC	CASSSSPTENEQFF
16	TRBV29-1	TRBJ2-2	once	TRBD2	TGCAGCGTTGAAGATGGCGCGGGAGGGCGTAGCGGGGAGCTGCTTTTT	CSVEDGAGGRSGELLF
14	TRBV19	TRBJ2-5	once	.	TGTGCCAGTAGTATAGGGGGGGGCAGGGAGACCCAGTACTTC	CASSIGGGRETQYF
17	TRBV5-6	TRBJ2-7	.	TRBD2	TGTGCCAGCAGCTCTGGCGTGGCCGGGACTAGTCTATACGAGCAGTACTTC	CASSSGVAGTSLYEQYF
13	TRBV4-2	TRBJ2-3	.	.	TGTGCCAGCAGCCAACACAAACGAGATACGCAGTATTTT	CASSQHKRDTQYF
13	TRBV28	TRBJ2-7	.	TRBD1	TGTGCCAGCAGTTTACGGACAGGTCTCGAGCAGTACTTC	CASSLRTGLEQYF
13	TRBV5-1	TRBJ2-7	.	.	TGCGCCAGCAGCTTAGCGACCTCCTACGAGCAGTACTTC	CASSLATSYEQYF
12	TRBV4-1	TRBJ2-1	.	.	TGCGCCAGCAGCCGCGCCAACAATGAGCAGTTCTTC	CASSRANNEQFF
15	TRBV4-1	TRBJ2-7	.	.	TGCGCCAGCAGCCAAGGATCGGGTTCTACCTACGAGCAGTACTTC	CASSQGSGSTYEQYF
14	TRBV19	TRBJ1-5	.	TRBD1	TGTGCCAGTACCGGACAGGGAGGAAATCAGCCCCAGCATTTT	CASTGQGGNQPQHF
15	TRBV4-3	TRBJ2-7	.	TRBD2	TGCGCCAGCAGCCAAGGACTAGCGGACAATTACGAGCAGTACTTC	CASSQGLADNYEQYF
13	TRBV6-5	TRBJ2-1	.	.	TGTGCCAGCAGTTATGACTCCGGCGATGAGCAGTTCTTC	CASSYDSGDEQFF
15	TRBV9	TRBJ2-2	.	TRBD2	TGTGCCAGCAGCGCACCGGGGGGAACGGCCGGGGAGCTGTTTTTT	CASSAPGGTAGELFF
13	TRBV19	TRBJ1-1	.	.	TGTGCCAGTAGTCTATCGACAGGCACTGAAGCTTTCTTT	CASSLSTGTEAFF
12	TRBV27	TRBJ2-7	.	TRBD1	TGTGCCAGTTCGGGACAGGGACACGAGCAGTACTTC	CASSGQGHEQYF
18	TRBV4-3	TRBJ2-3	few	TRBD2	TGCGCCAGCAGCCAGGGACTAGCGGGAGTGTCCGCTCCAGATACGCAGTATTTT	CASSQGLAGVSAPDTQYF
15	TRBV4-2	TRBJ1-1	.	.	TGTGCCAGCAGCCGGGTCCTAGACAGGAACACTGAAGCTTTCTTT	CASSRVLDRNTEAFF
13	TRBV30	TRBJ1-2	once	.	TGTGCCTGGAGTCTGACACTGACCTATGGCTACACCTTC	CAWSLTLTYGYTF
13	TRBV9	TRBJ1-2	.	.	TGTGCCAGCAGCGGAGGATCGGCCTATGGCTACACCTTC	CASSGGSAYGYTF
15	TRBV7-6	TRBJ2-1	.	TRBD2	TGTGCCAGCAGCTTCATAGCGGGAGAGTACAATGAGCAGTTCTTC	CASSFIAGEYNEQFF
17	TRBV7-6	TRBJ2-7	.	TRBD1	TGTGCCAGCAGCTTAGCCGTGGGGGGACAGGGTGGATACGAGCAGTACTTC	CASSLAVGGQGGYEQYF
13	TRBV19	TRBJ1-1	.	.	TGTGCCAGTACCCGTGAAGGAGTTACTGAAGCTTTCTTT	CASTREGVTEAFF
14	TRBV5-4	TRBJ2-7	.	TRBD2	TGTGCCAGCAGCTTGGACCTAGCGGGAGGGGAGCAGTACTTC	CASSLDLAGGEQYF
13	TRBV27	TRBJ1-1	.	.	TGTGCCAGCAGGCGGGGGATGAACACTGAAGCTTTCTTT	CASRRGMNTEAFF
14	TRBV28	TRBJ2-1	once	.	TGTGCCAGCAGTTTACGGTACAGTTACAATGAGCAGTTCTTC	CASSLRYSYNEQFF
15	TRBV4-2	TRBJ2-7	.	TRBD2	TGTGCCAGCAGCCAAGGACTAGCGGGAGGCTACGAGCAGTACTTC	CASSQGLAGGYEQYF
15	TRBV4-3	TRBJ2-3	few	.	TGCGCCAGCAGCCAAGTGGCTAGTAGCACAGATACGCAGTATTTT	CASSQVASSTDTQYF
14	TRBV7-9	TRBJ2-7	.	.	TGTGCCAGCAGCTCCCCCGGACTACCCTACGAGCAGTACTTC	CASSSPGLPYEQYF
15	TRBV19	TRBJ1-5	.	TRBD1	TGTGCCAGTACTTACGGGGGACAGGGGGAACAGCCCCAGCATTTT	CASTYGGQGEQPQHF
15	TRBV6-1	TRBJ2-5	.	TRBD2	TGTGCCAGCAGTGAAGCGCGACTAGCCCAAGAGACCCAGTACTTC	CASSEARLAQETQYF
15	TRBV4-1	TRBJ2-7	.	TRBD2	TGCGCCAGCAGCCAAGGACTAGCGGGAGGCCACGAGCAGTACTTC	CASSQGLAGGHEQYF
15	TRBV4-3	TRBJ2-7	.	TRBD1	TGCGCCAGCAGCCAAGCTAGGACAGGTACGGGTGAGCAGTACTTC	CASSQARTGTGEQYF
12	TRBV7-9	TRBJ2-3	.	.	TGTGCCAGCAGCCTGGACATTGATACGCAGTATTTT	CASSLDIDTQYF
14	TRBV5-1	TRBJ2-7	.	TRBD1	TGCGCCAGCAGCTCGGACAGGTACCTCCACGAGCAGTACTTC	CASSSDRYLHEQYF